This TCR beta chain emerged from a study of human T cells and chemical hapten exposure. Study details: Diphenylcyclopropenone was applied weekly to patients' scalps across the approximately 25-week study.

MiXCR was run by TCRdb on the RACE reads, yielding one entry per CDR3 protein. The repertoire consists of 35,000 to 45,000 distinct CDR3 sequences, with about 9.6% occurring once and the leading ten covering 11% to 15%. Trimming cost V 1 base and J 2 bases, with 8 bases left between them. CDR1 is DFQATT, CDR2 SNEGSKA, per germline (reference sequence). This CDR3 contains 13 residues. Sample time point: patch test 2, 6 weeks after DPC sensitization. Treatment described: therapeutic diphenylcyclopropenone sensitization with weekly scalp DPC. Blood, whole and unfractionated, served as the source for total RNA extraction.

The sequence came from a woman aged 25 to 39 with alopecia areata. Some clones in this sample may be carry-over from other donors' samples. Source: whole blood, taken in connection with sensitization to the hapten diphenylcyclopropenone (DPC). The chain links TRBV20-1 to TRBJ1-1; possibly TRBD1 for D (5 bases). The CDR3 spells CSARGGVNTEAFF. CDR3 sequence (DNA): TGCAGTGCTAGAGGAGGGGTCAACACTGAAGCTTTCTTT.